Listed below are T cell receptor beta chains from one sample, sequenced in a study of blood T cell repertoires in COVID-19. Only in-frame clones appear in the TCRdb table, and some are missing; sequencing was by immunoSEQ multiplex PCR. The repertoire holds about 400,000 clones, with approximately 86% as singletons. Sequencing was carried out using peripheral blood. These receptors were collected from a woman in her fifties or sixties with COVID-19, enrolled during active disease. Both conserved end residues are part of each CDR3. The order of the fields is clone size, V gene, J gene, D gene, CDR3 DNA, CDR3 protein. A D gene is named only where the DNA matches it firmly. Some rows mark clone size as missing; the rest say once, few, many or name a class of expanded clone.

-	TRBV2	TRBJ1-1	-	TGTGCCAGCAGTGAGATGACAGGTTCGTACACTGAAGCTTTCTTT	CASSEMTGSYTEAFF
-	TRBV5-6	TRBJ2-3	-	TGTGCCAGCAGCTTGGGGCCGAGCACAGATACGCAGTATTTT	CASSLGPSTDTQYF
-	TRBV19	TRBJ2-7	-	TGTGCCAGTAGCCCGAGGGGGGGGACCCTCTACGAGCAGTACTTC	CASSPRGGTLYEQYF
-	TRBV7-3	TRBJ2-5	TRBD1	TGTGCCAGCAGCTCAGGGACAGGGTCAGAGACCCAGTACTTC	CASSSGTGSETQYF
-	TRBV27	TRBJ1-6	-	TGTGCCAGCAGTTTGCGGGAGGATAATTCACCCCTCCACTTT	CASSLREDNSPLHF
-	TRBV6-5	TRBJ2-7	TRBD1	TGTGCCAGCTTCGGGACAGACCCTTCCTACGAGCAGTACTTC	CASFGTDPSYEQYF
-	TRBV7-8	TRBJ1-2	-	TGTGCCAGCAGCCCACAGAACGAGAAGACATATGGCTACACCTTC	CASSPQNEKTYGYTF
-	TRBV2	TRBJ2-7	TRBD1	TGTGCCAGCAGTGAACAGGGGGCTCTCTACGAGCAGTACTTC	CASSEQGALYEQYF
-	TRBV7-2	TRBJ1-3	TRBD1	TGTGCCAGCAGCCCCCTAGGGGGCTGGGACTCTGGAAACACCATATATTTT	CASSPLGGWDSGNTIYF
-	TRBV12-3/TRBV12-4	TRBJ1-2	-	TGTGCCAGCAGTACAGGGTCCCACGGCTACACCTTC	CASSTGSHGYTF
-	TRBV24-1	TRBJ2-3	-	TGTGCCACCAGTGATCCCTCCCAGGGGACGCAGTATTTT	CATSDPSQGTQYF
-	TRBV5-1	TRBJ2-7	-	TGCGCCAGCGCACTCCCGGGGTCCGAGCAGTACTTC	CASALPGSEQYF
-	TRBV10-3	TRBJ2-1	TRBD1	TGTGCCATCAGTGGGGACAGGCGACAGGAGCAGTTCTTC	CAISGDRRQEQFF
few	TRBV10-1	TRBJ2-2	TRBD1	TGCGCCAGCAAAGCCGGGACAGGGCGGCCGGGGACCGGGGAGCTGTTTTTT	CASKAGTGRPGTGELFF
-	TRBV5-4	TRBJ2-1	-	TGTGCCAGCAGCTTCGGGAGAGGCAATGAGCAGTTCTTC	CASSFGRGNEQFF
-	TRBV4-1	TRBJ2-3	TRBD1	TGCGCCAGCAGCCAGGCCCGCCCACTAACCGGGACAGGACTCACAGATACGCAGTATTTT	CASSQARPLTGTGLTDTQYF
-	TRBV4-1	TRBJ1-1	-	TGCGCCAGCAGCCATTATATAGTGAACACTGAAGCTTTCTTT	CASSHYIVNTEAFF
-	TRBV29-1	TRBJ1-2	-	TGCAGCGTTGCTCCCTACGGGGTGAACCCAAGGGGCTACACCTTC	CSVAPYGVNPRGYTF
many	TRBV30	TRBJ2-1	TRBD2	TGTGCCTGGAGTGTCTTAGCGGGGGTCACCATAAATGAGCAGTTCTTC	CAWSVLAGVTINEQFF
-	TRBV2	TRBJ1-2	TRBD1	TGTGCCAGCAGTTCAGGACAGGGCGACTATGGCTACACCTTC	CASSSGQGDYGYTF
-	TRBV6-2/TRBV6-3	TRBJ2-3	-	TGTGCCAGCAGTCCCCTTTCTACAGATACGCAGTATTTT	CASSPLSTDTQYF
-	TRBV13	TRBJ1-2	-	TGTGCCAGCAGCTTAAGTCAAGGGGCTGGGGGCTACACCTTC	CASSLSQGAGGYTF
-	TRBV5-5	TRBJ1-2	TRBD1	TGTGCCAGCAGCCTGATCTCCTTGGGGGACAGGCCGTACACCTTC	CASSLISLGDRPYTF
-	TRBV6-5	TRBJ1-1	TRBD1	TGTGCCATACAGGGGGCGTATCACACTGAAGCTTTCTTT	CAIQGAYHTEAFF
-	TRBV4-1	TRBJ2-3	-	TGCGCCAGCTCCCGGGTAGGAAGCACAGATACGCAGTATTTT	CASSRVGSTDTQYF
-	TRBV9	TRBJ1-1	-	TGTGCCAGCAGCCCCGGGTCAGGGACTGAAGCTTTCTTT	CASSPGSGTEAFF
-	TRBV10-3	TRBJ2-3	-	TGTGCCATCAGTGAGTCGGCGGCAGATACGCAGTATTTT	CAISESAADTQYF
-	TRBV29-1	TRBJ2-2	-	TGCAGCGTGGAGGGTAGCGAATCCGGGGAGCTGTTTTTT	CSVEGSESGELFF
-	TRBV6-5	TRBJ2-5	TRBD1	TGTGCCAGCAGTTACTCGGGACAGGGGGCAGGAGAGACCCAGTACTTC	CASSYSGQGAGETQYF
once	TRBV6-5	TRBJ1-4	-	TGTGCCAGCCGACCGACCTTGGGGCAGGAAAAACTGTTTTTT	CASRPTLGQEKLFF
few	TRBV7-2	TRBJ1-2	-	TGTGCCAGCAGTTTCTCAGGTTCCGGACACTACACTAACTATGGCTACACCTTC	CASSFSGSGHYTNYGYTF
-	TRBV5-3	TRBJ2-4	TRBD1	TGTGCCAGAAGACGAAGGGACAGCAAAAACATTCAGTACTTC	CARRRRDSKNIQYF
-	TRBV7-2	TRBJ2-5	-	TGTGCCAGCAGCTTATTGAGGGGGTATATGGAGACCCAGTACTTC	CASSLLRGYMETQYF
-	TRBV20-1	TRBJ2-5	TRBD2	TGCAGTGCTAGTGGGAAGCTGACTAGCGGGGGGTTTAGTGGAAAGACCCAGTACTTC	CSASGKLTSGGFSGKTQYF
-	TRBV20-1	TRBJ1-1	TRBD1	TGCAGTGCTAGTCCCACAGGGGTTGGTTACACTGAAGCTTTCTTT	CSASPTGVGYTEAFF
-	TRBV6-5	TRBJ2-7	TRBD2	TGTGCCAGCAGCTTAGCGGGGGCCTCCTACGAGCAGTACTTC	CASSLAGASYEQYF
-	TRBV4-1	TRBJ2-5	-	TGCGCCAGCAGATCTTCTTCGGGGCCGGGGGGCCGAGAGACCCAGTACTTC	CASRSSSGPGGRETQYF
-	TRBV5-4	TRBJ2-1	TRBD2	TGTGCCAGCAGCTTGAGACTAGCCGAGTACAATGAGCAGTTCTTC	CASSLRLAEYNEQFF
-	TRBV6-2/TRBV6-3	TRBJ1-1	-	TGTGCCAGCACCCCCAGGGATGGAACTGAAGCTTTCTTT	CASTPRDGTEAFF
-	TRBV6-6	TRBJ1-1	-	TGTGCCAGCAGTACGATGGCGGCCGTGAACACTGAAGCTTTCTTT	CASSTMAAVNTEAFF
-	TRBV5-4	TRBJ2-3	-	TGTGCCAGCCGACCGGGACTTATCACAGATACGCAGTATTTT	CASRPGLITDTQYF
-	TRBV29-1	TRBJ2-1	TRBD2	TGCAGCGTTTCCCAACTAGCGGGGGGCAGGGATGAGCAGTTCTTC	CSVSQLAGGRDEQFF